This T cell receptor (beta chain) was profiled in a study of cytomegalovirus exposure and HLA in healthy donors. Study context: Roughly 85 million unique TCRs from HLA-typed donors made up an early data release. Of about 400 genotyped donors, approximately 80% clustered with self-reported Caucasian donors. Study conclusions and caveats: The study dropped some indistinguishable V segments, TRBV6-2 and TRBV6-3 among them.

CDR3 length: 14 residues. The V and J ends lost 5 bases and 4 bases respectively, with 11 bases between them. In germline, CDR1 is MNHEY, CDR2 SVGAGI. This PCR relied on a set of 60 Vbeta primers and 13 Jbeta primers. The data were produced by immunoSEQ multiplex PCR, yet TCRdb's version contains in-frame clones alone and is incomplete. The repertoire shows about 170,000 clones; the top ten hold approximately 0.82%. As concerns this clone: Antigen unknown.

Sequences were obtained from PBMCs. V and J are TRBV6-5 and TRBJ2-2; tentatively, D is TRBD2 (5 bases). This receptor was identified in a woman aged 18-29 years in good health and CMV-seropositive. The CDR3 here is CASSSGPGTGELFF. The CDR3 DNA is TGTGCCAGCAGTAGCGGCCCGGGCACCGGGGAGCTGTTTTTT.